Listed here are 23 T cell receptor beta chains from one sample, sequenced in a study of shared clonotypes between healthy human individuals. Sequenced by immunoSEQ multiplex PCR; TCRdb stores in-frame clones only, minus some. This sample yields about 660,000 clones, of which about 74% are seen a single time; about 1.7% belongs to the top ten. The source material was memory CD4+ T cells sorted from blood. Subset noted: CD45RA-negative fraction. These receptors came from a woman younger than 45 in good health.

The rearrangement joins TRBV9 to TRBJ2-2, with D maybe TRBD2 (5 bases). V was shortened by 2 bases and J by 6 bases, with 20 bases between the two germline ends. The germline V gene encodes CDR1 SGDLS and CDR2 YYNGEE. The CDR3 extends over 17 amino acids. The CDR3 region has the DNA TGTGCCAGCAGCGTCGGCCCCATAGGGAGTTCGTCCGGGGAGCTGTTTTTT. This gives the protein CASSVGPIGSSSGELFF.

The chain employs TRBV6-4 and TRBJ2-7; D uncertain. The germline V gene has CDR1 MRHNA and CDR2 SNTAGT. This CDR3 has 11 residues. V gave up 3 bases and J gave up 7 bases, with 7 bases separating them. The CDR3 DNA reads as TGTGCCAGCAGTGAAATTAGGGAGCAGTACTTC. Amino acid sequence: CASSEIREQYF.

This clone was picked up one time. The V call is TRBV9, the J call TRBJ2-5; TRBD2 matches at 8 bases. Germline lookup yields CDR1 SGDLS and CDR2 YYNGEE. The ends lost 3 bases at V and 1 base at J; junction bases unmatched: 5. The CDR3 loop spans 15 amino acids. The CDR3 here is CASSGAGGIQETQYF. The CDR3 DNA sequence: TGTGCCAGCAGCGGCGCGGGGGGAATCCAAGAGACCCAGTACTTC. The entire variable domain, with the rest obtained from reference TRBV9 and TRBJ2-5, is as follows: DSGVTQTPKHLITATGQRVTLRCSPRSGDLSVYWYQQSLDQGLQFLIQYYNGEERAKGNILERFSAQQFPDLHSELNLSSLELGDSALYFCASSGAGGIQETQYFGPGTRLLVL.

Here the CDR3 DNA reads TGTGCCAGCAGCTACCGGGACGCGACGCCGGGCACTGAAGCTTTCTTT. Its protein product is CASSYRDATPGTEAFF. The J gene is TRBJ1-1, the V gene TRBV5-5; a possible D gene is TRBD1 (5 bases). V dropped 3 bases and J dropped 4 bases, with 19 bases sitting between them. From germline, CDR1 is SGHKS and CDR2 YYEKEE (reference sequence). The length of the CDR3 is 16 residues.

The rearrangement links TRBV2 to TRBJ1-5; D unclear. The V gene lost 7 bases and the J gene lost 5 bases, with 15 bases spanning the gap. CDR1 is SNHLY and CDR2 is FYNNEI in the germline V gene. This CDR3 region has 14 residues. This CDR3 is CASTASGGDQPQHF. The CDR3 DNA reads as TGTGCCAGCACCGCTTCGGGTGGGGATCAGCCCCAGCATTTT.

The J gene is TRBJ1-2, the V gene TRBV10-3; D call uncertain. The CDR3 is 14 residues long. Germline-derived CDR1 and CDR2 are ENHRY and SYGVKD. V lost 0 bases and J 2 bases, leaving 7 bases between the germline ends. The chain's CDR3 is CAISESTDNYGYTF. The DNA of the CDR3 is TGTGCCATCAGTGAGTCGACGGACAACTATGGCTACACCTTC.

The rearrangement uses TRBV19 and TRBJ2-2, with D uncertain. The CDR3 covers 13 residues. Germline assignment: CDR1 LNHDA and CDR2 SQIVND (reference sequence). V dropped 0 bases and J dropped 8 bases, with 7 bases sitting between them. The CDR3 region is CASSIDNRGELFF. The CDR3 DNA reads as TGTGCCAGTAGTATAGATAACCGGGGGGAGCTGTTTTTT.

This clone was seen a single time. This may arise from a read error, as a much more abundant clone is one base away. Here the CDR3 DNA reads TGTGCCAGTAGGACAGGGGATCAGCCCCAGCATTTT. Translated, it gives CASRTGDQPQHF. The chain uses TRBV19 and TRBJ1-5; 8 bases are shared with TRBD1. The CDR3 is 12 amino acids. Trimming at V came to 6 bases and at J to 5 bases, leaving 0 bases not matched to a gene. Germline V CDR1 and CDR2: LNHDA, SQIVND (reference sequence). The whole variable domain, remainder taken from reference TRBV19 and TRBJ1-5, is DGGITQSPKYLFRKEGQNVTLSCEQNLNHDAMYWYRQDPGQGLRLIYYSQIVNDFQKGDIAEGYSVSREKKESFPLTVTSAQKNPTAFYLCASRTGDQPQHFGDGTRLSIL.

The chain links TRBV19 to TRBJ1-2, with D tentatively TRBD1 (6 bases). Per germline, CDR1 LNHDA and CDR2 SQIVND (reference sequence). Trimming cost V 1 base and J 2 bases, with 11 bases left between them. This CDR3 has 15 amino acids. DNA for the CDR3: TGTGCCAGTAGTATAGCCCAGGGGCAGAACTATGGCTACACCTTC. It yields the protein CASSIAQGQNYGYTF.

The chain uses TRBV12-5 and TRBJ1-1; D call uncertain. The germline CDR1 and CDR2 sequences are LGHNT and FRNRAP. Trimming shortened V by 7 bases and J by 8 bases, and 17 bases separated the two germline ends. This CDR3 spans 13 amino acids. The CDR3: CASDREWSGEAFF. CDR3 in DNA: TGTGCTAGTGATCGAGAATGGTCTGGGGAAGCTTTCTTT.

Note on this clone: This CDR3 is also generated by other DNA sequences in the sample. V and J are TRBV19 and TRBJ1-1; no firm D call. The CDR3 consists of 13 residues. Germline lookup yields CDR1 LNHDA and CDR2 SQIVND (reference sequence). V lost 3 bases and J 2 bases, leaving 7 bases between the germline ends. Here the CDR3 DNA reads TGTGCCAGTAGTATTTTGGGAAACACTGAAGCTTTCTTT. Encoded protein: CASSILGNTEAFF.

The J gene is TRBJ2-7, the V gene TRBV7-9; D is perhaps TRBD1 or TRBD2 (5 bases each). V lost 2 bases, J lost 9 bases, and 17 bases lay in between. The CDR3 is made up of 14 amino acids. Germline V gene lookup returns CDR1 SEHNR and CDR2 FQNEAQ (reference sequence). CDR3 bases: TGTGCCAGCAGCTTATCAAGGGGACCCGGGGTGCAGTACTTC. It is translated as CASSLSRGPGVQYF.

This chain links TRBV10-3 with TRBJ2-7; no firm D call. CDR3 length equals 12 residues. The germline gives CDR1 ENHRY, CDR2 SYGVKD. The V end lost 2 bases, the J end lost 4 bases, and 6 bases lay between the germline ends. The CDR3 is CAISEQKYEQYF. Here the CDR3 DNA reads TGTGCCATCAGTGAGCAAAAATACGAGCAGTACTTC.

V is TRBV6-1 and J is TRBJ1-1; 9 bases map to TRBD1. This CDR3 spans 13 amino acids. CDR1 is MNHNS, CDR2 SASEGT, per germline. V shed 7 bases and J 4 bases; nucleotides not matched to a gene: 4. The CDR3 region is CASTATGGTEAFF. CDR3 coding DNA: TGTGCCAGCACGGCGACAGGGGGCACTGAAGCTTTCTTT.

In regard to this clone: A junction end diverges from the germline sequence, so it may reflect a read error. The CDR3 here is CASSQDPAESSGNTIYF. The CDR3, as DNA: TGCGCCAGCAGTCAAGATCCGGCGGAGAGCTCTGGAAACACCATATATTTT. The gene calls are TRBV4-1 and TRBJ1-3; no reliable D call. The CDR3 extends over 17 amino acids. Germline V gene lookup returns CDR1 MGHRA and CDR2 YSYEKL.

V is TRBV27 and J is TRBJ1-5; tentatively, D is TRBD1 (5 bases). CDR3 length: 13 amino acids. V was pared by 5 bases and J by 5 bases, with 10 bases between. The germline gives CDR1 MNHEY, CDR2 SMNVEV (reference sequence). The CDR3, as DNA: TGTGCCAGCAGTCGGACAAGCGATCAGCCCCAGCATTTT. This translates into CASSRTSDQPQHF.

The chain carries TRBV7-9 and TRBJ1-2; no reliable D call. From germline, CDR1 is SEHNR and CDR2 FQNEAQ (reference sequence). The CDR3 loop spans 15 amino acids. The V gene lost 4 bases and the J gene lost 6 bases, with 18 bases spanning the gap. In DNA, the CDR3 is TGTGCCAGCAGCTCCCCCGGGATCCTAACCCATGGCTACACCTTC. It yields the protein CASSSPGILTHGYTF.

This chain connects TRBV2 to TRBJ2-7; TRBD1 agrees at 9 bases. The CDR3 extends over 13 amino acids. Germline CDR1 is SNHLY and CDR2 is FYNNEI. Unmatched junction bases numbered 6, after V lost 6 bases and J lost 6 bases. CDR3 region: CASRPPTGGEQYF. The DNA of the CDR3 is TGTGCCAGCAGGCCCCCGACAGGGGGCGAGCAGTACTTC.

Concerning this clone itself: The sample holds other DNA sequences that translate to the same CDR3. V is TRBV7-9 and J is TRBJ2-1; D perhaps matches TRBD1 (6 bases). Germline CDR1 and CDR2: SEHNR and FQNEAQ (reference sequence). The CDR3 runs to 14 residues. V was cut by 1 base and J by 5 bases, with 9 bases left in between. The CDR3 nucleotides read TGTGCCAGCAGCTTAGTGGGGACACACAATGAGCAGTTCTTC. Translating it yields CASSLVGTHNEQFF.

The chain is built from TRBV5-6 and TRBJ2-2, with unresolved D. The CDR3 runs to 15 residues. Per germline, CDR1 SGHDT and CDR2 YYEEEE. Trimming took off 4 bases at V and 1 base at J, with 11 bases between the two ends. The CDR3 DNA sequence: TGTGCCAGCAGCCCTTTTGGAGTGAACACCGGGGAGCTGTTTTTT. Its translation: CASSPFGVNTGELFF.

There are many counts of this clone. This same CDR3 is encoded by further DNA sequences in the sample. The V and J genes are TRBV4-2 and TRBJ1-2, with 7 bases matching TRBD1. Trimming cost V 1 base and J 7 bases; bases outside gene matches: 0. Germline CDR1 LGHNA, CDR2 YNFKEQ. This CDR3 has 12 residues. The CDR3 here is CASSQGDSGYTF. The DNA of the CDR3 is TGTGCCAGCAGCCAAGGGGACAGTGGCTACACCTTC.

This chain uses TRBV6-5 with TRBJ2-7, with 11 bases that match TRBD2. The CDR3 consists of 16 residues. Germline CDR1 reads MNHEY; CDR2 reads SVGAGI. With V trimmed by 0 bases and J by 2 bases, 3 bases remained unmatched. This CDR3 reads CASSYSGTSGPYEQYF. Here the CDR3 DNA reads TGTGCCAGCAGTTACTCTGGGACTAGCGGACCCTACGAGCAGTACTTC.

V usage is TRBV6-5 and J usage is TRBJ2-7; 8 bases map to TRBD1. This CDR3 comprises 15 residues. The germline V gene has CDR1 MNHEY and CDR2 SVGAGI. Trimming at V came to 0 bases and at J to 5 bases, leaving 6 bases not matched to a gene. For the CDR3, the DNA is TGTGCCAGCAGTTACTCCGGACAGGGATTAAACGAGCAGTACTTC. Residues: CASSYSGQGLNEQYF.